The 29 T cell receptor beta chains reported below all come from one sample, sequenced in a study of a mutant IDH1 vaccine in newly diagnosed glioma. Time point denoted: week 35, safety follow-up. Doses comprised 300 ug of mutant IDH1 20-mer peptide each, plus topical imiquimod. Some clones are missing from TCRdb's copy, which holds only in-frame ones; the method was immunoSEQ multiplex PCR. The repertoire has more than 60,000 clones, 65% to 75% of them found once; the top ten carry roughly 5%. Which antigens these TCRs recognize remains unknown. The specimen comprised PBMCs, sampled from a glioma patient whose treatment included an IDH1 peptide vaccine. These receptors all stem from a man aged 50-60 years with glioma.

The chain employs TRBV6-6 and TRBJ2-2, with 10 bases aligning to TRBD1. Germline V gene data show CDR1 as MNHNY and CDR2 as SVGAGI (reference sequence). V lost 10 bases and J lost 6; bases outside the gene matches: 14. This CDR3 is built from 16 residues. For the CDR3, the DNA is TGTGCCACCAAAGACAGGGGGCTCGATGGGTCCGGGGAGCTGTTTTTT. As protein: CATKDRGLDGSGELFF.

This clone was seen only a few times. This chain uses TRBV7-9 with TRBJ1-2; 9 nucleotides match TRBD1. The CDR3 totals 13 residues. V lost 3 bases, J lost 12 bases, and 8 bases stayed unmatched. Germline assignment: CDR1 SEHNR and CDR2 FQNEAQ (reference sequence). The CDR3 protein is CASSFTGGLGNTF. CDR3 coding DNA: TGTGCCAGCAGCTTTACAGGGGGCCTGGGGAACACCTTC. Full variable domain (rest looked up from reference TRBV7-9 and TRBJ1-2): DTGVSQNPRHKITKRGQNVTFRCDPISEHNRLYWYRQTLGQGPEFLTYFQNEAQLEKSRLLSDRFSAERPKGSFSTLEIQRTEQGDSAMYLCASSFTGGLGNTFGSGTRLTVV.

The V gene is TRBV4-1, the J gene TRBJ2-7; 14 positions match TRBD2. The CDR3 runs 15 residues. The ends lost 1 base at V and 6 bases at J; junction bases unmatched: 2. The germline gives CDR1 MGHRA, CDR2 YSYEKL. The CDR3 DNA follows: TGCGCCAGCAGCCAAGGGGGACTAGCGGGGGCCGAGCAGTACTTC. Protein: CASSQGGLAGAEQYF.

The gene calls are TRBV4-1 and TRBJ1-2; D uncertain. The CDR3 is 14 amino acids. V dropped 0 bases and J dropped 0 bases, with 5 bases sitting between them. Germline V gene data show CDR1 as MGHRA and CDR2 as YSYEKL. The CDR3 bases are TGCGCCAGCAGCCAAGACAGAACTAACTATGGCTACACCTTC. Encoded protein: CASSQDRTNYGYTF.

This sequence joins TRBV19 and TRBJ1-1, with 8 bases lining up with TRBD1. The CDR3 is made up of 16 amino acids. Germline V gene data show CDR1 as LNHDA and CDR2 as SQIVND (reference sequence). V was pared by 1 base and J by 4 bases, with 8 bases of the junction left unmatched. CDR3 DNA sequence: TGTGCCAGTAGTATAGCGGGACAGGCCCTGGGCACTGAAGCTTTCTTT. Encoded protein: CASSIAGQALGTEAFF.

The gene calls are TRBV19 and TRBJ1-1, with TRBD1 identical over 8 bases. Germline V lookup: CDR1 LNHDA, CDR2 SQIVND (reference sequence). V shed 4 bases, J shed 5 bases, and the junction held 6 bases outside the gene matches. This CDR3 comprises 14 residues. The CDR3 loop is CASSTGGSWTEAFF. The DNA of the CDR3 is TGTGCCAGTAGTACAGGGGGCTCGTGGACTGAAGCTTTCTTT.

The chain links TRBV9 to TRBJ1-4, with D perhaps matching TRBD1 (5 bases). The germline gives CDR1 SGDLS, CDR2 YYNGEE. V was cut by 6 bases and J by 6 bases, with 21 bases left in between. CDR3 length equals 16 residues. The CDR3 region has the DNA TGTGCCAGCACTCGGGTCCTTTGGGGACGAGATGAAAAACTGTTTTTT. This gives the protein CASTRVLWGRDEKLFF.

The gene calls are TRBV11-2 and TRBJ1-1; the D gene is possibly TRBD1 (6 bases). In germline, CDR1 is SGHAT, CDR2 FQNNGV. The germline V and J ends were trimmed by 6 bases and 3 bases, with 11 bases remaining between them. The CDR3 runs 13 residues. CDR3 amino acids: CASSKGGDTEAFF. The CDR3 DNA reads TGTGCCAGCAGTAAGGGGGGGGACACTGAAGCTTTCTTT.

This chain joins TRBV1 and TRBJ2-1; the D call of TRBD2 is as the table states it, not checked on the DNA. TRBV1 is noted as a pseudogene. This CDR3 has 11 residues. The CDR3 sequence is CTSSLGVSGFF. The CDR3 DNA is TGCACCAGCAGCCTCGGGGTCAGTGGGTTCTTC.

The chain recombines TRBV28 with TRBJ2-2; D uncertain. Trimming pared 8 bases from V and 6 bases from J, leaving 10 bases between. The CDR3 runs to 12 residues. Germline CDR1 and CDR2: MDHEN and SYDVKM. CDR3: CASVNPAGELFF. CDR3 nucleotides: TGTGCCAGCGTTAATCCCGCCGGGGAGCTGTTTTTT.

In DNA form, the CDR3 reads TGCGCCAGCAGCACCCGGGACAGTGCAACTAATGAAAAACTGTTTTTT. Its protein product is CASSTRDSATNEKLFF. V usage is TRBV5-1 and J usage is TRBJ1-4; TRBD1 matches at 7 bases. CDR1 and CDR2 from the germline V gene are SGHRS and YFSETQ. The junction had 6 bases not matched to a gene; V was cut back by 4 bases and J by 0 bases. The CDR3 contains 16 residues.

The rearrangement joins TRBV4-3 to TRBJ2-3; D might be TRBD2 (6 bases). The CDR3 spans 16 residues. In germline, CDR1 is LGHNA, CDR2 YSLEER. Trimming removed 0 bases at V and 1 base at J, with 11 bases between. DNA of the CDR3: TGCGCCAGCAGCCAAGATGGGAGGACCCGCACAGATACGCAGTATTTT. Translation gives CASSQDGRTRTDTQYF.

The rearrangement joins TRBV5-6 to TRBJ1-2, with D perhaps TRBD1 (5 bases). From germline, CDR1 is SGHDT and CDR2 YYEEEE. The V end lost 3 bases, the J end lost 2 bases, and 11 bases lay between the germline ends. CDR3 length: 14 residues. The CDR3 DNA reads TGTGCCAGCAGCTCGCGGGGGTTCAACTATGGCTACACCTTC. Its translation: CASSSRGFNYGYTF. Based on the CDR3 plus reference TRBV5-6 and TRBJ1-2, the full variable domain is DAGVTQSPTHLIKTRGQQVTLRCSPKSGHDTVSWYQQALGQGPQFIFQYYEEEERQRGNFPDRFSGHQFPNYSSELNVNALLLGDSALYLCASSSRGFNYGYTFGSGTRLTVV.

The genes are TRBV6-5 and TRBJ2-7, with 9 bases aligning to TRBD1. V dropped 4 bases and J dropped 2; count of bases not matched to a gene: 9. The CDR3 is made up of 16 amino acids. Germline lookup yields CDR1 MNHEY and CDR2 SVGAGI. The CDR3 DNA reads TGTGCCAGCAGTTCTTCCGGGACAGGGAGAACCTACGAGCAGTACTTC. Amino acid sequence: CASSSSGTGRTYEQYF.

The chain recombines TRBV7-9 with TRBJ2-7; D may be TRBD1 or TRBD2 (5 bases each). Germline V gene lookup returns CDR1 SEHNR and CDR2 FQNEAQ (reference sequence). The CDR3 spans 12 residues. The V and J ends lost 4 bases and 5 bases respectively, with 9 bases between them. The CDR3 DNA is TGTGCCAGCAGCTGGGGGACGGACGAGCAGTACTTC. It yields the protein CASSWGTDEQYF.

The chain carries TRBV30 and TRBJ2-2; D call uncertain. V dropped 8 bases and J dropped 0 bases, with 13 bases sitting between them. The CDR3 runs to 14 residues. Per germline, CDR1 GTSNPN and CDR2 SVGIG (reference sequence). The CDR3 loop is CARSLEANTGELFF. The DNA for the CDR3 is TGTGCCCGGTCGTTGGAAGCGAACACCGGGGAGCTGTTTTTT.

The chain carries TRBV10-3 and TRBJ2-6, with D possibly being TRBD1 (6 bases). This CDR3 has 15 residues. The germline V and J ends were trimmed by 0 bases and 4 bases, with 7 bases remaining between them. Germline CDR1 and CDR2: ENHRY and SYGVKD. The CDR3 protein is CAISESGTGANVLTF. CDR3 DNA sequence: TGTGCCATCAGTGAGTCGGGGACAGGGGCCAACGTCCTGACTTTC.

This chain joins TRBV20-1 and TRBJ2-3; D remains unclear. CDR3 length: 11 amino acids. The germline CDR1 and CDR2 sequences are DFQATT and SNEGSKA (reference sequence). Trimming took 3 bases from V and 5 from J, leaving 6 bases between them. The CDR3 bases are TGCAGTGCTAGGCCAGGAGATACGCAGTATTTT. Translating gives CSARPGDTQYF.

The J gene is TRBJ2-7, the V gene TRBV9; 8 positions match TRBD1. The trim removed 0 bases at V and 3 bases at J, leaving 2 bases unmatched. The CDR3 length is 14 residues. Germline assignment: CDR1 SGDLS and CDR2 YYNGEE. This CDR3 is CASSVGTGNYEQYF. The CDR3 bases are TGTGCCAGCAGCGTAGGGACAGGGAACTACGAGCAGTACTTC.

This chain uses TRBV28 with TRBJ2-7; D gene unclear. Trimming left V 4 bases short and J 11 bases short, with 15 bases between. Germline CDR1 reads MDHEN; CDR2 reads SYDVKM. This CDR3 region has 12 residues. Written as DNA, the CDR3 is TGTGCCAGCAGTTACCTCGAACGTGGGAAGTACTTC. This codes for CASSYLERGKYF.

V and J are TRBV9 and TRBJ1-1; D gene uncertain. Trimming shortened V by 1 base and J by 1 base, and 5 bases separated the two germline ends. The CDR3 has 13 amino acids. CDR1 is SGDLS, CDR2 YYNGEE, per germline. The CDR3 here is CASSVYPNTEAFF. The CDR3 bases are TGTGCCAGCAGCGTATACCCGAACACTGAAGCTTTCTTT.

The CDR3 spells CAWRDGLNEKLFF. The CDR3 bases are TGTGCCTGGAGGGACGGCCTTAATGAAAAACTGTTTTTT. The chain recombines TRBV30 with TRBJ1-4, with D unclear. This CDR3 is 13 amino acids long. Trimming stripped 3 bases from V and 4 bases from J, with 9 bases between. Per germline, CDR1 GTSNPN and CDR2 SVGIG (reference sequence).

This sequence joins TRBV15 and TRBJ2-3, with TRBD1 matching over 8 bases. Germline V CDR1 and CDR2: LNHNV, YYDKDF (reference sequence). J lost 6 bases, V lost 4 bases, and 6 bases had no gene match. The CDR3 is 14 residues long. CDR3 sequence reads: CATSTDRGSDTQYF. The CDR3 DNA reads TGTGCCACCAGCACCGACAGGGGTTCGGATACGCAGTATTTT.

The V gene is TRBV30, the J gene TRBJ2-5; weak D call: TRBD2 (5 bases). The CDR3 contains 14 residues. The germline V and J ends were trimmed by 4 bases and 5 bases, with 17 bases remaining between them. CDR1 is GTSNPN and CDR2 is SVGIG in the germline V gene (reference sequence). The chain's CDR3 is CAWTPLGVGETQYF. CDR3 in DNA: TGTGCCTGGACTCCCCTCGGGGTCGGGGAGACCCAGTACTTC.

The DNA of the CDR3 is TGTGCCAGCAGCTTTAAGGAAATCGGCGAGCAGTACTTC. The encoded protein is CASSFKEIGEQYF. The chain is built from TRBV7-8 and TRBJ2-7, with no clear D. The V and J ends lost 3 bases and 6 bases respectively, with 12 bases between them. Looked up from germline, CDR1 is SGHVS and CDR2 is FQNEAQ. This CDR3 region has 13 residues. The full variable domain, rest sourced from reference TRBV7-8 and TRBJ2-7, is GAGVSQSPRYKVAKRGQDVALRCDPISGHVSLFWYQQALGQGPEFLTYFQNEAQLDKSGLPSDRFFAERPEGSVSTLKIQRTQQEDSAVYLCASSFKEIGEQYFGPGTRLTVT.

V usage is TRBV4-1 and J usage is TRBJ2-3; TRBD2 agrees at 8 bases. J lost 2 bases, V lost 0 bases, and 10 bases had no gene match. Per germline, CDR1 MGHRA and CDR2 YSYEKL. The CDR3 runs to 18 residues. The CDR3 spells CASSQEGARGGSTDTQYF. The CDR3 DNA is TGCGCCAGCAGCCAAGAAGGGGCCCGGGGGGGCTCCACAGATACGCAGTATTTT.

The chain couples TRBV4-1 to TRBJ2-1; D unclear. The CDR3 consists of 12 residues. CDR1 MGHRA and CDR2 YSYEKL come from the germline V gene. V was clipped by 0 bases and J by 10 bases, with 7 bases between them. The CDR3 nucleotides read TGCGCCAGCAGCCAAGATCCGAGGGAGCAGTTCTTC. Its translation: CASSQDPREQFF.

The V and J genes are TRBV9 and TRBJ1-1, with no clear D. The CDR3 is made up of 14 amino acids. V lost 0 bases, J lost 0 bases, and 6 bases lay in between. CDR1 and CDR2 from the germline V gene are SGDLS and YYNGEE. DNA of the CDR3: TGTGCCAGCAGCGTAGGTAACATGAACACTGAAGCTTTCTTT. It is translated as CASSVGNMNTEAFF.

The rearrangement joins TRBV30 to TRBJ1-1, with 9 nucleotides matching TRBD1. Germline lookup yields CDR1 GTSNPN and CDR2 SVGIG (reference sequence). J gave up 11 bases and V 1 base, and 5 bases lay outside the gene matches. The CDR3 covers 12 residues. This CDR3 is CAWSGQGGEAFF. The DNA of the CDR3 is TGTGCCTGGAGTGGACAGGGGGGGGAGGCTTTCTTT.